This T cell receptor (beta chain) originates from a study of CD8+CD57+ T cells in acquired aplastic anemia. This clonotype was detected a few times. Its antigen is unidentified. Findings and limits, study-wide: Patients and controls had in common approximately 28 CD8+ CDR3 sequences.

This CDR3 is built from 14 residues. Trimming took off 4 bases at V and 3 bases at J, with 12 bases between the two ends. CDR1 is MGHDK, CDR2 SYGVNS, per germline. Using genomic DNA as the template, TCR beta VDJ and CDR3 profiling was carried out. Via MiXCR, TCRdb re-called the reads, giving one row per CDR3 protein. Found here are 90,000 to 120,000 distinct CDR3 sequences, roughly 51% of them singletons; the top ten hold roughly 30%. The V gene is TRBV25-1, the J gene TRBJ1-2, with TRBD1 as a possible D gene (6 bases). The sequencing sample was made of sorted CD4+, CD8+, or CD8+CD57+ T cells (not recorded which) from PBMCs. The origin of this receptor is a human donor in good health, serving as a control. CDR3 sequence (DNA): TGTGCCAGCAGTGGGGGGGGCAGGGACTATGGCTACACCTTC. It translates to CASSGGGRDYGYTF.